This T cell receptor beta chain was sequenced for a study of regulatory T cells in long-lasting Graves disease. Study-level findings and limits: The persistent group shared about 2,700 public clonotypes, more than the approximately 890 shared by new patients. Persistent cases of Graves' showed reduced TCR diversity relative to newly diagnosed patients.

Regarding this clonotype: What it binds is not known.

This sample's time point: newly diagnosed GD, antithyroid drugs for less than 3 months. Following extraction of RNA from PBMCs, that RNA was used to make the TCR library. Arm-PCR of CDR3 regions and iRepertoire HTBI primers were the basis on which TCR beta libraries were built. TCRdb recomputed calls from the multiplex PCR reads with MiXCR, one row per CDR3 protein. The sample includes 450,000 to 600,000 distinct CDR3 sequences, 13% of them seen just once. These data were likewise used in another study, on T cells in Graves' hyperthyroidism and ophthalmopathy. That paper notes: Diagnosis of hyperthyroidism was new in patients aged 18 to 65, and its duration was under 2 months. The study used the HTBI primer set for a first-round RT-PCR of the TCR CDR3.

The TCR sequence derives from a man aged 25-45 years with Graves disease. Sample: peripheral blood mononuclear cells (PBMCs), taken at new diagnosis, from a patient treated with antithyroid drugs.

CDR3 residues: CSDPTPRDRFNQPQHF. The CDR3 nucleotides read TGCAGTGATCCTACCCCCCGAGACAGATTCAATCAGCCCCAGCATTTT. This chain links TRBV20-1 with TRBJ1-5, with a tentative D call TRBD1 (5 bases). V lost 7 bases and J lost 3, with 22 bases in between. Germline values: CDR1 DFQATT, CDR2 SNEGSKA (reference sequence). This CDR3 comprises 16 residues.